This T cell receptor beta chain was captured in a study of T-cell memory formation after mild COVID-19. Overall study: Clusters were largely donor specific.

Whole-study findings and limits: Some responding clones appeared in pre-infection memory, suggesting cross-reactive memory joined. Of the contracting clones, CD4+ ones lay mainly in CM and EM, and CD8+ ones in EMRA.

This CDR3 has 16 residues. V was clipped by 5 bases and J by 0 bases; unmatched bases: 7. TCRdb re-called the 5' RACE reads with MiXCR, one entry per CDR3 protein. This table holds almost 250,000 distinct CDR3 sequences, 15% to 19% found once. A remark on this clonotype: Its antigen is currently unknown.

The chain joins TRBV12-3 or TRBV12-4 to TRBJ2-3; 8 bases are shared with TRBD2. The sequenced material came from PBMCs or a T cell subset sorted from them (not recorded which). The sequence came from an adult woman who had mild COVID-19 (a few samples of this study predate the infection). Cell type and time point are not known. The CDR3, as DNA: TGTGCCAGCAGTCCCCTCACTAGCGGAAGCACAGATACGCAGTATTTT. Protein sequence: CASSPLTSGSTDTQYF.